This T cell receptor beta chain appears in the sequencing data of a study of T cells in Graves' hyperthyroidism and ophthalmopathy. Across the study: Peripheral blood sampling occurred at initial diagnosis, before any treatment. Study results and limitations: Appearing also in blood were most of the thyroid clonotypes expanded above 0.001.

Amplification targeted TCR beta CDR3 regions from RNA transcripts. In the first-round RT-PCR of the TCR CDR3, the HTBI primer set was used. TCRdb itself ran the multiplex PCR reads through MiXCR, one entry per CDR3 protein. The sample has roughly 840,000 distinct CDR3 sequences; around 39% are singletons. With respect to this clonotype: The target antigen is unknown.

Uncontrolled infection, other autoimmune disease, pregnancy or lactation excluded patients. On the basis of clinical symptoms, serum thyroxine and TRAb, thyroid ultrasound and orbital computed tomography, diagnoses were made. Between the trimmed V and J ends, which lost 6 bases and 2 bases, there was a span of 17 bases. The CDR3 has 15 residues. The chain employs TRBV12-3 or TRBV12-4 and TRBJ2-7, with D uncertain. The origin of this receptor is a man aged 18 to 29 with Graves' hyperthyroidism. The sequenced sample consisted of blood. The CDR3 DNA reads TGTGCCAGCAGCACCTCAGCCCGGGCGGCCTACGAGCAGTACTTC. It is translated as CASSTSARAAYEQYF.